The 13 T cell receptor beta chains listed next were all sequenced from one sample in a study of blood T cell repertoires in COVID-19. Sequencing used immunoSEQ multiplex PCR; TCRdb keeps in-frame clones, though not all of them. The sample lists some 69,000 clones, approximately 75% occurring once. Sample: peripheral blood. The receptors were gathered from a human donor in a cohort sampled during active COVID-19.

This clone was seen a handful of times. The V and J genes are TRBV28 and TRBJ2-1, with 9 bases matching TRBD2. Losses at the gene ends were 3 bases for V and 9 bases for J; bases not matched to a gene: 6. Germline CDR1 reads MDHEN; CDR2 reads SYDVKM. CDR3 length: 14 residues. CDR3 in DNA: TGTGCCAGCAGTTTTGACGGCGGGAGGGGTGAGCAGTTCTTC. Its protein is CASSFDGGRGEQFF. The complete variable domain, with remaining parts taken from reference TRBV28 and TRBJ2-1, reads DVKVTQSSRYLVKRTGEKVFLECVQDMDHENMFWYRQDPGLGLRLIYFSYDVKMKEKGDIPEGYSVSREKKERFSLILESASTNQTSMYLCASSFDGGRGEQFFGPGTRLTVL.

The gene calls are TRBV28 and TRBJ1-2; D remains ambiguous. Germline V gives CDR1 MDHEN, CDR2 SYDVKM. This CDR3 is 11 amino acids long. V was cut by 4 bases and J by 5 bases, with 5 bases left in between. The CDR3 is CASSSQYGYTF. In DNA, the CDR3 is TGTGCCAGCAGTTCACAATATGGCTACACCTTC.

The rearrangement links TRBV4-1 to TRBJ2-3; weak D call: TRBD1 (8 bases). Germline CDR1 and CDR2: MGHRA and YSYEKL. The CDR3 is made up of 20 amino acids. V was cut by 0 bases and J by 6 bases, with 28 bases left in between. This chain's CDR3 is CASSQDGSQGGRLGTDTQYF. The CDR3 nucleotides are TGCGCCAGCAGCCAAGATGGGTCACAGGGGGGGCGACTAGGGACGGATACGCAGTATTTT.

The table lists this clone with a few counts. As DNA, the CDR3 is TGTGCCAGCAGCTTGGCTAGCGGGTACACCGGGGAGCTGTTTTTT. It is translated as CASSLASGYTGELFF. The rearrangement uses TRBV5-6 and TRBJ2-2; the match to TRBD2 covers 8 bases. V was clipped by 0 bases and J by 3 bases; unmatched bases: 1. Looked up from germline, CDR1 is SGHDT and CDR2 is YYEEEE. CDR3 size: 15 residues.

V gene TRBV10-3 combines with J gene TRBJ1-2; TRBD1 might be the D (6 bases). Trimming shortened V by 10 bases and J by 6 bases, and 15 bases separated the two germline ends. The CDR3 consists of 12 residues. Germline-derived CDR1 and CDR2 are ENHRY and SYGVKD. The CDR3 loop is CATNREGDGYTF. CDR3 nucleotide sequence: TGTGCCACCAACAGGGAAGGAGATGGCTACACCTTC.

This clone was seen a single time. The chain is built from TRBV5-6 and TRBJ2-3; a possible D gene is TRBD2 (5 bases). The CDR3 consists of 14 residues. Germline values: CDR1 SGHDT, CDR2 YYEEEE. The V gene lost 2 bases and the J gene lost 3 bases, with 10 bases spanning the gap. CDR3 nucleotides: TGTGCCAGCAGCTTAGGACCGGGGACAGATACGCAGTATTTT. Translated: CASSLGPGTDTQYF.

This clone came up a few times. This chain uses TRBV5-1 with TRBJ2-7; weak D call: TRBD1 (6 bases). V was trimmed by 2 bases and J by 7 bases, leaving 16 bases between them. The CDR3 length is 14 residues. Germline assignment: CDR1 SGHRS and CDR2 YFSETQ. The CDR3 protein is CASSFSQGRGEQYF. The DNA for the CDR3 is TGCGCCAGCAGCTTCTCCCAGGGGAGAGGGGAGCAGTACTTC.

This clone is a singleton in its sample. V usage is TRBV5-4 and J usage is TRBJ2-2; maybe TRBD1 (6 bases). Germline assignment: CDR1 SGHNT and CDR2 YYREEE (reference sequence). The CDR3 contains 14 residues. V lost 4 bases, J lost 5 bases, and 12 bases lay in between. The CDR3 DNA is TGTGCCAGCAGCCTACAGGGTCAGACCGGGGAGCTGTTTTTT. Encoded protein: CASSLQGQTGELFF. Full variable domain (outside the CDR3, taken from reference TRBV5-4 and TRBJ2-2): ETGVTQSPTHLIKTRGQQVTLRCSSQSGHNTVSWYQQALGQGPQFIFQYYREEENGRGNFPPRFSGLQFPNYSSELNVNALELDDSALYLCASSLQGQTGELFFGEGSRLTVL.

This sequence joins TRBV7-8 and TRBJ2-3; TRBD1 agrees at 7 bases. V gave up 1 base and J gave up 0 bases; unmatched junction bases: 1. Germline loops: CDR1 SGHVS, CDR2 FQNEAQ. This CDR3 is 15 amino acids long. The CDR3 protein is CASSLGDSSTDTQYF. The CDR3 DNA reads as TGTGCCAGCAGCTTAGGGGACAGCAGCACAGATACGCAGTATTTT.

The chain joins TRBV6-6 to TRBJ2-7, with a possible D match to TRBD2 (6 bases). Germline V gene lookup returns CDR1 MNHNY and CDR2 SVGAGI (reference sequence). The CDR3 spans 12 residues. Trimming removed 8 bases from V and 7 bases from J, with 15 bases in between. This CDR3 is CASGGTGIEQYF. The CDR3 DNA is TGTGCCAGCGGCGGGACCGGGATAGAGCAGTACTTC.

V gene TRBV28 combines with J gene TRBJ2-4; tentatively, D is TRBD1 (6 bases). Trimming pared 10 bases from V and 3 bases from J, leaving 19 bases between. CDR1 and CDR2 (germline): MDHEN, SYDVKM. The CDR3 is made up of 15 amino acids. CDR3 sequence reads: CATQIGGLGKNIQYF. The DNA for the CDR3 is TGTGCCACCCAAATAGGGGGATTAGGCAAAAACATTCAGTACTTC.

This chain joins TRBV7-8 and TRBJ2-2; 8 bases agree with TRBD2. The CDR3 has 15 residues. CDR1 and CDR2 (germline): SGHVS, FQNEAQ. J lost 8 bases, V lost 0 bases, and 5 bases had no gene match. The CDR3 reads CASSLARASGGELFF. DNA of the CDR3: TGTGCCAGCAGCTTAGCGAGGGCTAGCGGGGGGGAGCTGTTTTTT.

The CDR3 region has the DNA TGTGCCAGCTCACGACTTTCCGGGACAGGGATCGACGAGCAGTACTTC. This encodes CASSRLSGTGIDEQYF. The rearrangement links TRBV18 to TRBJ2-7, with 9 bases fitting TRBD1. CDR3 size: 16 residues. V lost 4 bases to trimming and J lost 5 bases; unmatched junction nucleotides: 12. The V gene's germline CDR1 is KGHSH and CDR2 LQKENI.